This TCR beta chain derives from a study of OX40 agonist ivuxolimab in advanced cancers. Repertoires were generated with immunoSEQ multiplex PCR, while TCRdb's copy carries only in-frame clones and drops some. In the table there are around 39,000 clones, about three quarters of which are singletons. Germline CDR1 is SGHNT and CDR2 is YYREEE (reference sequence). CDR3 size: 17 residues. The V gene end was trimmed by 2 bases and the J gene end by 2 bases; junction bases not matched to a gene: 7. The rearrangement links TRBV5-4 to TRBJ1-4, with 9 bases matching TRBD1. Sequenced here: CD4+ or CD8+ T cells sorted from blood, sampled in a trial of the OX40 agonist ivuxolimab. The sequence was collected from an adult with an advanced solid tumor such as melanoma, head and neck, liver or kidney cancer. CDR3 protein: CASSFSTGGKTNEKLFF. In DNA form, the CDR3 reads TGTGCCAGCAGCTTCTCGACAGGGGGAAAGACTAATGAAAAACTGTTTTTT.